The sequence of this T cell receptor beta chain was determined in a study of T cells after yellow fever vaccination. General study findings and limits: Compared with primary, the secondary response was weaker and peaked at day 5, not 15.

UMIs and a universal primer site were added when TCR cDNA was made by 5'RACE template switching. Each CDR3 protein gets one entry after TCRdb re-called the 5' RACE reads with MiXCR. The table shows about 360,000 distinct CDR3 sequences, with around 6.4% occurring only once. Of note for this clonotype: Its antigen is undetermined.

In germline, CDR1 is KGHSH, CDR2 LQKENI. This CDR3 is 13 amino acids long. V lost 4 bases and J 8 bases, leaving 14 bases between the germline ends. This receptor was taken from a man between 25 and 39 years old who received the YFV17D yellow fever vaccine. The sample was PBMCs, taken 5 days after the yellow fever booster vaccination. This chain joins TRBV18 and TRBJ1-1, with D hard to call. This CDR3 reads CASSQGLPREAFF. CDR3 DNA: TGTGCCAGCTCACAAGGCCTGCCGCGGGAAGCTTTCTTT.